These 2 T cell receptor beta chains came from one sample sequenced in a study of blood T cell repertoires in COVID-19. TCRdb's copy holds only in-frame clones and misses some; the assay was immunoSEQ multiplex PCR. The sample contains a few hundred thousand clones, roughly 89% of which appear only once. Sequences were obtained from PBMCs or T cells enriched from blood (not recorded which). The receptors shown here come from a woman aged 25 to 39 who had recovered from COVID-19.

A single count supports this clone. The rearrangement links TRBV2 to TRBJ2-5; 8 bases fit TRBD2. The CDR3 runs to 13 residues. V shed 4 bases and J 4 bases; nucleotides not matched to a gene: 2. The germline V gene has CDR1 SNHLY and CDR2 FYNNEI. The CDR3 is CASSGLARETQYF. In DNA, the CDR3 is TGTGCCAGCAGTGGACTAGCGCGAGAGACCCAGTACTTC.

This clone was detected only once. CDR3 sequence: CASSLAGSYEQYF. CDR3 bases: TGTGCCAGCAGCTTGGCGGGATCCTACGAGCAGTACTTC. This rearrangement joins TRBV11-2 to TRBJ2-7, with a tentative D call TRBD2 (6 bases). The germline gives CDR1 SGHAT, CDR2 FQNNGV. CDR3 length: 13 amino acids. The ends were cut back, 3 bases at V and 1 base at J, with 7 bases in the middle.